A selection of T cell receptor beta chains follows, all from one sample in a study of control samples from healthy donors and cancer patients. Only in-frame clones appear in the TCRdb table, and some are missing; sequencing was by immunoSEQ multiplex PCR. The sample contains 50,000 to 55,000 clones, about nine tenths of which appear only once. The sample taken for sequencing was PBMCs. The origin of the receptors is a man between 35 and 55 years old with colorectal cancer. Both conserved end residues are part of each CDR3. The D gene is left open where the match is weak. Rows may omit the clone size; those that give it use once, few, many or a size class.

V	J	D	size	length	CDR3	DNA
TRBV7-7	TRBJ2-7	TRBD1	-	15	CASSLGQGAPYEQYF	TGTGCTAGCAGCTTGGGGCAGGGGGCCCCCTACGAGCAGTACTTC
TRBV15	TRBJ2-3	-	-	16	CATSRGAASGTDTQYF	TGTGCCACCAGCAGGGGGGCCGCTAGCGGCACAGATACGCAGTATTTT
TRBV5-1	TRBJ1-3	-	few	15	CASSSQQGHGNTIYF	TGCGCCAGCAGCTCTCAACAGGGCCATGGAAACACCATATATTTT
TRBV14	TRBJ2-3	-	-	13	CVSRRGGTDTQYF	TGTGTTTCCAGGAGAGGGGGCACAGATACGCAGTATTTT
TRBV30	TRBJ2-1	-	-	12	CAWKGQYNEQFF	TGTGCCTGGAAGGGACAATACAATGAGCAGTTCTTC
TRBV5-5	TRBJ1-3	-	once	12	CASSLGGNTIYF	TGTGCCAGCAGCTTGGGGGGAAACACCATATATTTT
TRBV4-1	TRBJ1-1	-	-	17	CASSQALPGPKNTEAFF	TGCGCCAGCAGCCAAGCTCTTCCGGGACCAAAGAACACTGAAGCTTTCTTT
TRBV19	TRBJ2-3	TRBD1	-	16	CASNKRGQGYRDTQYF	TGTGCCAGTAACAAACGGGGACAGGGATATAGAGATACGCAGTATTTT
TRBV4-2	TRBJ1-5	-	-	13	CASSQDRVQPQHF	TGTGCCAGCAGCCAAGACAGGGTACAGCCCCAGCATTTT
TRBV6-4	TRBJ1-2	-	-	15	CASSDSGRAFGGYTF	TGTGCCAGCAGTGACTCGGGCAGGGCCTTTGGTGGCTACACCTTC
TRBV24-1	TRBJ2-5	-	-	13	CATSGRGQETQYF	TGTGCCACCAGTGGTAGGGGGCAAGAGACCCAGTACTTC
TRBV5-1	TRBJ2-3	TRBD2	once	14	CASSRAGNSDTQYF	TGCGCCAGCAGCCGAGCGGGGAATTCGGATACGCAGTATTTT
TRBV12-5	TRBJ1-1	-	-	19	CASGHLAPPMAAMNTEAFF	TGTGCTAGTGGACACCTCGCCCCTCCGATGGCCGCGATGAACACTGAAGCTTTCTTT
TRBV5-1	TRBJ2-3	-	-	14	CASSLALGTDTQYF	TGCGCCAGCAGCTTGGCACTCGGGACAGATACGCAGTATTTT
TRBV6-2/TRBV6-3	TRBJ2-3	TRBD2	-	19	CASSSLRLAGATSTDTQYF	TGTGCCAGCAGCTCCCTTCGACTAGCGGGGGCGACTAGCACAGATACGCAGTATTTT
TRBV27	TRBJ2-1	TRBD2	once	14	CASRGLAGEGEQFF	TGTGCCAGCAGAGGCTTAGCGGGAGAAGGTGAGCAGTTCTTC
TRBV18	TRBJ2-5	TRBD2	-	14	CASSRDRGVETQYF	TGTGCCAGCTCACGAGACCGGGGGGTGGAGACCCAGTACTTC